This TCR beta chain came from a study of vaccination effects on CD4 cells after COVID-19. The CDR3 runs to 13 residues. Trimming shortened V by 3 bases and J by 1 base, and 6 bases separated the two germline ends. Notes on this clone: What it binds is not known.

Data came from immunoSEQ multiplex PCR; TCRdb stores just in-frame clones and leaves some out. The data hold under 80,000 clones, with 73% observed a single time. Within the ViraFEST assay, antigen-specific CD4+ T cells underwent expansion with viral peptide pools prior to sequencing. Researchers isolated CD4+ T cells once approximately ten days of culture had elapsed. Either the mRNA-1273 or the BNT162b2 vaccine was given to participants as two doses. This TCR derives from a human donor who received a COVID-19 vaccine. Sample: CD4+ T cells from PBMCs cultured with HCoV-229E spike peptides, taken after COVID-19 vaccination. The chain carries TRBV12-3 or TRBV12-4 and TRBJ1-1, with D uncertain. The CDR3 DNA sequence: TGTGCCAGCAGTTTTGGTGAGAACACTGAAGCTTTCTTT. It codes for CASSFGENTEAFF.